These T cell receptor beta chains were read from a single sample in a study of T cells in Graves' hyperthyroidism and ophthalmopathy. TCRdb fed the multiplex PCR reads into MiXCR, producing one record per CDR3 protein. In the table there are fewer than 350,000 distinct CDR3 sequences, 15% to 20% of which are singletons. Sequencing used blood. The receptors originated from a woman aged 40 to 55 with Graves' ophthalmopathy. Each CDR3 is given with its conserved first and last residue. A D gene is named only where the DNA matches it firmly. Clone sizes are given selectively: once, few, many, or a class where the clone is expanded.

CDR3 length	J gene	V gene	clone size	D gene	CDR3 protein	CDR3 DNA
14	TRBJ2-7	TRBV6-1	-	-	CASSPLRGSYEQYF	TGTGCCAGCAGCCCGTTACGCGGCTCCTACGAGCAGTACTTC
12	TRBJ1-5	TRBV29-1	many	-	CSVREGGQPQHF	TGCAGCGTTCGGGAGGGGGGTCAGCCCCAGCATTTT
15	TRBJ1-5	TRBV14	many	-	CASSREGVSNQPQHF	TGTGCCAGCAGCCGTGAAGGAGTTAGCAATCAGCCCCAGCATTTT
13	TRBJ2-3	TRBV11-2	many	-	CASSLVGDNTQYF	TGTGCCAGCAGCTTAGTAGGAGACAATACGCAGTATTTT
14	TRBJ1-1	TRBV5-1	many	-	CASSPQVSQGEAFF	TGCGCCAGCAGCCCGCAGGTTTCTCAGGGTGAAGCTTTCTTT
13	TRBJ2-7	TRBV12-3/TRBV12-4	many	-	CASSELTSYEQYF	TGTGCCAGCAGCGAACTGACCTCCTACGAGCAGTACTTC
15	TRBJ1-6	TRBV12-3/TRBV12-4	many	-	CASSLWGMVDSPLHF	TGTGCCAGCAGTTTGTGGGGGATGGTTGATTCACCCCTCCACTTT
16	TRBJ2-7	TRBV27	many	-	CASSFSPDSPTYEQYF	TGTGCCAGCAGTTTCTCCCCGGACAGCCCAACCTACGAGCAGTACTTC
12	TRBJ2-7	TRBV19	many	TRBD1	CASSTYRGEQYF	TGTGCCAGTAGTACGTACAGGGGCGAGCAGTACTTC
15	TRBJ2-2	TRBV13	many	-	CASSLGNTDTGELFF	TGTGCCAGCAGCTTGGGTAATACCGACACCGGGGAGCTGTTTTTT
13	TRBJ2-5	TRBV5-1	many	-	CASSLGSQVPQYF	TGCGCCAGCAGCTTGGGGTCTCAGGTTCCCCAGTACTTC
16	TRBJ1-5	TRBV11-2	many	-	CASSPLVAYSNQPQHF	TGTGCCAGCAGCCCCCTGGTTGCTTATAGCAATCAGCCCCAGCATTTT
16	TRBJ2-1	TRBV12-3/TRBV12-4	many	-	CASSLRRRTSYNEQFF	TGTGCCAGCAGTTTACGTCGTCGTACCTCCTACAATGAGCAGTTCTTC
13	TRBJ2-7	TRBV6-5	many	-	CASRRGTGYEQYF	TGTGCCAGCAGGCGGGGGACAGGCTACGAGCAGTACTTC
14	TRBJ2-7	TRBV12-3/TRBV12-4	many	TRBD2	CASRPSGGAYEQYF	TGTGCCAGCAGACCTAGCGGGGGAGCCTACGAGCAGTACTTC
16	TRBJ2-5	TRBV2	many	TRBD1	CASSDRRQGAQETQYF	TGTGCCAGCAGCGACCGGAGACAGGGGGCCCAAGAGACCCAGTACTTC
14	TRBJ1-5	TRBV30	-	TRBD1	CAWSGGRSNQPQHF	TGTGCCTGGTCAGGGGGTAGGAGCAATCAGCCCCAGCATTTT
15	TRBJ2-7	TRBV11-2	once	TRBD1	CASSSGGSSAYEQYF	TGTGCCAGCAGCTCAGGGGGCAGTTCCGCCTACGAGCAGTACTTC
18	TRBJ1-5	TRBV6-1	-	-	CSSSEGLGFFSQNQPQHF	TGTTCCAGCAGTGAAGGTCTGGGGTTCTTCTCCCAGAATCAGCCCCAGCATTTT
12	TRBJ2-2	TRBV30	many	-	CACPRLTGELFF	TGTGCCTGTCCACGACTCACCGGGGAGCTGTTTTTT
16	TRBJ1-5	TRBV5-6	few	TRBD1	CASSLNRGTGNQPQHF	TGTGCCAGCAGCTTAAACAGGGGTACAGGCAATCAGCCCCAGCATTTT
13	TRBJ2-7	TRBV2	-	-	CASSEGKSYEQYF	TGTGCCAGCAGTGAAGGCAAGTCCTACGAGCAGTACTTC
13	TRBJ1-5	TRBV6-1	many	-	CASSDQSGQPQHF	TGTGCCAGCAGTGACCAGTCCGGTCAGCCCCAGCATTTT
12	TRBJ1-2	TRBV9	many	-	CASSVPAGGYTF	TGTGCCAGCAGCGTACCGGCCGGGGGCTACACCTTC
14	TRBJ2-7	TRBV6-5	many	-	CASSYSKSEDEQYF	TGTGCCAGCAGTTACTCGAAAAGCGAGGACGAGCAGTACTTC
14	TRBJ2-5	TRBV6-1	many	TRBD1	CASSATGDQETQYF	TGTGCCAGCAGTGCTACAGGGGACCAAGAGACCCAGTACTTC
12	TRBJ1-2	TRBV29-1	many	TRBD1	CSVTGQGSGYTF	TGCAGCGTTACGGGACAGGGGAGTGGCTACACCTTC
14	TRBJ1-3	TRBV9	few	-	CASSYLLKADTIYF	TGTGCCAGCAGCTATCTTTTAAAAGCGGACACCATATATTTT
15	TRBJ2-7	TRBV15	many	TRBD1	CATSRGQGAPYEQYF	TGTGCCACCAGCAGAGGTCAGGGGGCGCCTTACGAGCAGTACTTC
16	TRBJ2-7	TRBV11-2	-	TRBD2	CASSPTAASGPTEQYF	TGTGCCAGCAGCCCAACGGCGGCTAGCGGCCCCACCGAGCAGTACTTC
16	TRBJ2-5	TRBV20-1	few	-	CSATPIDTTPQETQYF	TGCAGCGCAACTCCCATTGACACCACACCTCAAGAGACCCAGTACTTC
14	TRBJ2-5	TRBV6-1	few	TRBD1	CASRRDRGPETQYF	TGTGCCAGCAGGCGGGACAGGGGACCAGAGACCCAGTACTTC